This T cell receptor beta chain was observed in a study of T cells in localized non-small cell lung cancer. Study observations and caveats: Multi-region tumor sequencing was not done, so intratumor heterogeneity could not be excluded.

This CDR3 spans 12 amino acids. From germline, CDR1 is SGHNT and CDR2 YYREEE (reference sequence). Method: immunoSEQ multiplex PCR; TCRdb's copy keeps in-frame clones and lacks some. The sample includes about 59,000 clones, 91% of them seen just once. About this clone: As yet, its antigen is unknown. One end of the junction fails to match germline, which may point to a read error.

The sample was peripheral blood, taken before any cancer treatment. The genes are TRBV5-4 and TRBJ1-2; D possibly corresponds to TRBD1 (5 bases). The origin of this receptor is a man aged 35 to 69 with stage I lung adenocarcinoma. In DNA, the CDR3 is TGTGCCAGCAGCTCGGGCGGAGGGGACGCTTCCTTC. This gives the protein CASSSGGGDASF.